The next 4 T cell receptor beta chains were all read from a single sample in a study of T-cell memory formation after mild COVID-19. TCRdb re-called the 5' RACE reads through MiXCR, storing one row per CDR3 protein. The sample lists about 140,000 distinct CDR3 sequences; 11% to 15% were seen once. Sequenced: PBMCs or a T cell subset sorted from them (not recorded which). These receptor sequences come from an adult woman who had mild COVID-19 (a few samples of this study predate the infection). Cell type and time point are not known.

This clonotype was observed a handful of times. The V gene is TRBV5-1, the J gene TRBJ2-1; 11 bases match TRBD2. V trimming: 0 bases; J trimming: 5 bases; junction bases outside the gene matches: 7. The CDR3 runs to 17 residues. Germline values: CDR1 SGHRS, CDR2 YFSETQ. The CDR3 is CASSLGLAGGLNNEQFF. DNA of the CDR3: TGCGCCAGCAGCTTGGGGTTAGCGGGAGGGCTCAACAATGAGCAGTTCTTC.

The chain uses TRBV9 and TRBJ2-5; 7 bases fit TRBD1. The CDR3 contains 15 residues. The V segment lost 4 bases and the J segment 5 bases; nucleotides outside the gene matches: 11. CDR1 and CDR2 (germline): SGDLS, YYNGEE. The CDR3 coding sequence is TGTGCCAGCAGCAACCGGACAGGCGGTGTCGAGACCCAGTACTTC. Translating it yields CASSNRTGGVETQYF.

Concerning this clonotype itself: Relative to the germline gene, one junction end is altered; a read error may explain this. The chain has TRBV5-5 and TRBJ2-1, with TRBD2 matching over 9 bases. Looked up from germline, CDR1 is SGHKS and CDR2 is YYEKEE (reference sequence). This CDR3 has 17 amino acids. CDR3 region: CASSWEGSGSSYDEQFF. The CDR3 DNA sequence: TGTGCCAGCAGCTGGGAGGGTAGCGGGAGCTCCTACGATGAGCAGTTCTTC. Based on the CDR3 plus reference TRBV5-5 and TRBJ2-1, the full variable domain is DAGVTQSPTHLIKTRGQQVTLRCSPISGHKSVSWYQQVLGQGPQFIFQYYEKEERGRGNFPDRFSARQFPNYSSELNVNALLLGDSALYLCASSWEGSGSSYDEQFFGPGTRLTVL.

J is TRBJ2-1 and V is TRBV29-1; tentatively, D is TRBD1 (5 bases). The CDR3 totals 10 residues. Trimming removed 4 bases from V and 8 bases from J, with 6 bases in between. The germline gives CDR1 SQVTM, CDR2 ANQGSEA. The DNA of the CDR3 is TGCAGCGTTGGGGGCGATGAGCAGTTCTTC. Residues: CSVGGDEQFF.